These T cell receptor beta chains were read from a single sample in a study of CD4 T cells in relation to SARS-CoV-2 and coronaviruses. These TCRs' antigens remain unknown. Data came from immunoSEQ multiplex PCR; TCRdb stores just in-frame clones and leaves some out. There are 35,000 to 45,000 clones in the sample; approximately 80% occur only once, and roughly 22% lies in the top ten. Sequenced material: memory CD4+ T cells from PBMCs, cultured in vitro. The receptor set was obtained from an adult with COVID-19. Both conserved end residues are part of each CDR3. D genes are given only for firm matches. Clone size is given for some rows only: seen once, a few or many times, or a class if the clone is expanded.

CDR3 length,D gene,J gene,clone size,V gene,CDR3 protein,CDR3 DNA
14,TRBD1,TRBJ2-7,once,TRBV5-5,CASSLWQGAYEQYF,TGTGCCAGCAGCTTGTGGCAGGGGGCCTACGAGCAGTACTTC
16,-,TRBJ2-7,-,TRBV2,CASSSLWTETDYEQYF,TGTGCCAGCAGCTCTCTCTGGACAGAGACCGACTACGAGCAGTACTTC
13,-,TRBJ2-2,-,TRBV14,CASRPRRTGELFF,TGTGCCAGCAGACCTAGAAGAACCGGGGAGCTGTTTTTT
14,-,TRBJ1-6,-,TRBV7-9,CAGEEGGGNSPLHF,TGTGCCGGGGAAGAAGGGGGTGGAAATTCACCCCTCCACTTT
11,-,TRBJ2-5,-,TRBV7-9,CASSLDIPQYF,TGTGCCAGCAGCTTAGACATTCCCCAGTACTTC
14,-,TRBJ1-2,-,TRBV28,CASTPQGVYYGYTF,TGTGCCAGCACCCCCCAGGGAGTCTACTATGGCTACACCTTC
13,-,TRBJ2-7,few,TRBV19,CASSIGTGSEQYF,TGTGCCAGTAGTATAGGAACAGGGAGCGAGCAGTACTTC
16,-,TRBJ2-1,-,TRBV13,CASSLDARAGNNEQFF,TGTGCCAGCAGCTTAGACGCCCGGGCAGGGAACAATGAGCAGTTCTTC
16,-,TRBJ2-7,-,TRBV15,CATSRGPWGGGDRQYF,TGTGCCACCAGCAGAGGACCATGGGGAGGGGGAGACAGGCAGTACTTC
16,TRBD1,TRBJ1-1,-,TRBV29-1,CSVQRNHRGIRTEAFF,TGCAGCGTTCAGCGAAACCACAGGGGTATTAGGACTGAAGCTTTCTTT
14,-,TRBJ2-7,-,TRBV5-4,CANSSRASSYEQYF,TGTGCCAACAGCTCGCGCGCGAGCTCCTACGAGCAGTACTTC
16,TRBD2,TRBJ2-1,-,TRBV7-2,CASSLAGLAGGPVQFF,TGTGCCAGCAGCTTAGCAGGACTAGCGGGAGGGCCGGTGCAGTTCTTC
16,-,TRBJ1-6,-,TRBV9,CASSTRPGTHNSPLHF,TGTGCCAGCAGCACCCGCCCCGGGACACATAATTCACCCCTCCACTTT
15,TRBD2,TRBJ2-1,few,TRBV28,CASRDSGGVYNEQFF,TGTGCCAGCAGAGATAGCGGGGGGGTCTACAATGAGCAGTTCTTC
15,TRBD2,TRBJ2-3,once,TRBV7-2,CAITLRERSTDTQYF,TGTGCCATTACCCTGCGGGAGCGAAGCACAGATACGCAGTATTTT
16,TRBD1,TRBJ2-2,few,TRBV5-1,CASSLGTGVTTGELFF,TGCGCCAGCAGCTTGGGGACAGGGGTTACCACCGGGGAGCTGTTTTTT
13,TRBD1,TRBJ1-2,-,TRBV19,CASSTTGGSGYTF,TGTGCCAGTAGTACCACAGGGGGCAGTGGCTACACCTTC
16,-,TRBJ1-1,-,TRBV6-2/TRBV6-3,CASSYSRGRGSTEAFF,TGTGCCAGCAGTTACTCGAGGGGACGTGGGAGCACTGAAGCTTTCTTT
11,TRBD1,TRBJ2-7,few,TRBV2,CASGTGYEQYF,TGTGCCAGCGGGACAGGCTACGAGCAGTACTTC
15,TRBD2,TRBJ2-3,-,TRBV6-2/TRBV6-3,CASSYWTSGRDTQYF,TGTGCCAGCAGTTACTGGACTAGCGGGAGAGATACGCAGTATTTT
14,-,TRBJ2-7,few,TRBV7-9,CASSLNSGSPEQYF,TGTGCCAGCAGCTTAAACTCAGGTTCACCCGAGCAGTACTTC
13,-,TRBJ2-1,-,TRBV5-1,CASSSYRDYEQFF,TGCGCCAGCAGCTCCTACAGGGACTATGAGCAGTTCTTC
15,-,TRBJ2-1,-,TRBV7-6,CASSLTGSAYNEQFF,TGTGCCAGCAGCTTAACCGGGTCTGCCTACAATGAGCAGTTCTTC
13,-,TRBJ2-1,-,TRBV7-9,CASSPRGVIEQFF,TGTGCCAGCAGCCCCCGTGGGGTGATTGAGCAGTTCTTC
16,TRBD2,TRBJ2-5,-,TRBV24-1,CATSGPGLAATETQYF,TGTGCCACCAGTGGCCCGGGACTAGCGGCTACGGAGACCCAGTACTTC
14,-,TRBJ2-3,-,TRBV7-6,CASSLAGSTDTQYF,TGTGCCAGCAGCTTAGCGGGAAGCACAGATACGCAGTATTTT
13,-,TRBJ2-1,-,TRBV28,CASSSPGPYEQFF,TGTGCCAGCAGTTCCCCGGGTCCTTATGAGCAGTTCTTC
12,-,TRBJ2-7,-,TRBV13,CASSLVGREQYF,TGTGCCAGCAGCTTAGTGGGGCGCGAGCAGTACTTC
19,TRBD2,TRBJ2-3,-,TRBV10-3,CAISEKTPGLAGERDTQYF,TGTGCCATCAGTGAGAAAACCCCGGGACTAGCGGGAGAACGTGATACGCAGTATTTT
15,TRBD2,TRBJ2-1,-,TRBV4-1,CASSALAGPYNEQFF,TGCGCCAGCAGCGCTCTAGCGGGCCCCTACAATGAGCAGTTCTTC
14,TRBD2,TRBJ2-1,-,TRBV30,CAWSVLAQYNEQFF,TGTGCCTGGAGTGTACTAGCGCAATACAATGAGCAGTTCTTC
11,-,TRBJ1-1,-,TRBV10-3,CAISEEGLAFF,TGTGCCATCAGTGAGGAGGGTCTGGCTTTCTTT
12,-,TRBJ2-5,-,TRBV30,CAWSLDRETQYF,TGTGCCTGGAGTTTGGATCGCGAGACCCAGTACTTC
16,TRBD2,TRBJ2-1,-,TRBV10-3,CAITMGLAGTYNEQFF,TGTGCCATCACCATGGGCCTAGCGGGAACCTACAATGAGCAGTTCTTC
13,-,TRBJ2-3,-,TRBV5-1,CASSLTRTDTQYF,TGCGCCAGCAGCTTAACCCGCACAGATACGCAGTATTTT
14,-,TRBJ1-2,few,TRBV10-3,CAISEARDGTGYTF,TGTGCCATCAGTGAGGCCCGGGACGGAACTGGCTACACCTTC
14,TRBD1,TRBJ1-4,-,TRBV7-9,CASSLQGWGEKLFF,TGTGCCAGCAGCCTACAGGGGTGGGGTGAAAAACTGTTTTTT
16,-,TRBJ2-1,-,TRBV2,CASSGYATSSYNEQFF,TGTGCCAGCAGTGGGTATGCGACAAGCTCCTACAATGAGCAGTTCTTC
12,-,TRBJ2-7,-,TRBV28,CASSLGTHEQYF,TGTGCCAGCAGCCTTGGTACCCACGAGCAGTACTTC
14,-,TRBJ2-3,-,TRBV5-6,CASRLWGSGDTQYF,TGTGCCAGTAGACTATGGGGCTCAGGCGATACGCAGTATTTT
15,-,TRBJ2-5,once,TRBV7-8,CASSHDGQKKETQYF,TGTGCCAGCAGCCACGACGGACAAAAAAAGGAGACCCAGTACTTC
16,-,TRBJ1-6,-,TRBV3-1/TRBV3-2,CASSLRWTAYNSPLHF,TGTGCCAGCAGTCTTCGCTGGACAGCTTATAATTCACCCCTCCACTTT
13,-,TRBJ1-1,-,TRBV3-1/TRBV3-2,CASSQGGITEAFF,TGTGCCAGCAGCCAAGGAGGGATCACTGAAGCTTTCTTT
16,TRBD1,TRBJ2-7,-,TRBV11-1,CASSSKTGVPVYEQYF,TGTGCCAGCAGCTCGAAAACAGGGGTCCCGGTATACGAGCAGTACTTC
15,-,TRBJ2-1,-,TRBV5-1,CASSLVGTTYNEQFF,TGCGCCAGCAGCTTGGTCGGGACCACCTACAATGAGCAGTTCTTC
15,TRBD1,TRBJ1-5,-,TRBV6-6,CASSQQGSGNQPQHF,TGTGCCAGCAGTCAACAGGGGAGCGGCAATCAGCCCCAGCATTTT
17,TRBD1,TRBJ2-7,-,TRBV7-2,CASSVGALRDRAYEQYF,TGTGCCAGCAGCGTCGGGGCTTTAAGGGACAGAGCCTACGAGCAGTACTTC
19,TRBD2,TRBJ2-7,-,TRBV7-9,CASSSREGPLAGGPYEQYF,TGTGCCAGCAGCTCCCGAGAGGGACCACTAGCGGGAGGGCCTTACGAGCAGTACTTC
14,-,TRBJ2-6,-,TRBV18,CASSPNSGANVLTF,TGTGCCAGCTCTCCAAACTCTGGGGCCAACGTCCTGACTTTC
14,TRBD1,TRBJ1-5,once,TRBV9,CASSPQLTTGGQHF,TGTGCCAGCAGCCCTCAACTTACGACAGGGGGCCAGCATTTT
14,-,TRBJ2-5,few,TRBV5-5,CASSYRGGGETQYF,TGTGCCAGCAGCTATAGGGGGGGCGGTGAGACCCAGTACTTC
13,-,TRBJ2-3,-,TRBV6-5,CASQAGGTDTQYF,TGTGCCAGCCAGGCGGGCGGGACAGATACGCAGTATTTT
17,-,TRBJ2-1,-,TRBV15,CATSRDLKAGSYNEQFF,TGTGCCACCAGCAGAGACCTCAAGGCTGGCTCCTACAATGAGCAGTTCTTC
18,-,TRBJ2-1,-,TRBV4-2,CASSQGHGTGTSYGEQFF,TGTGCCAGCAGCCAAGGGCATGGGACTGGGACATCATACGGGGAGCAGTTCTTC
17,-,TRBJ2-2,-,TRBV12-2,CASRLTRASGNTGELFF,TGTGCAAGTCGCTTAACCCGGGCTAGCGGAAACACCGGGGAGCTGTTTTTT
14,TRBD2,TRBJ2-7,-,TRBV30,CAWSQSSGLYEQYF,TGTGCCTGGAGTCAGTCTAGCGGGTTATACGAGCAGTACTTC